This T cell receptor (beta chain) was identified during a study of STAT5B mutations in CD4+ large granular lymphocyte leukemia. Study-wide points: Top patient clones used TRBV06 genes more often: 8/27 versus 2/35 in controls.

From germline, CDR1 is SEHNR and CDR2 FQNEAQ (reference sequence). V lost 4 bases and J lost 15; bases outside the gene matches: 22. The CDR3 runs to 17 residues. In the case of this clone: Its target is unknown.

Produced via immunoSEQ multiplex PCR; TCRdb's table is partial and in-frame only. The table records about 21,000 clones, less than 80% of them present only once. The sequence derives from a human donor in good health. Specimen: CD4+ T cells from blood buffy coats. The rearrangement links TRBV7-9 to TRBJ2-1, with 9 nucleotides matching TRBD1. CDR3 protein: CASSYRPGTGFFRVRFF. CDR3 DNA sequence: TGTGCCAGCAGCTACCGGCCCGGGACAGGGTTCTTTCGTGTCCGGTTCTTC.